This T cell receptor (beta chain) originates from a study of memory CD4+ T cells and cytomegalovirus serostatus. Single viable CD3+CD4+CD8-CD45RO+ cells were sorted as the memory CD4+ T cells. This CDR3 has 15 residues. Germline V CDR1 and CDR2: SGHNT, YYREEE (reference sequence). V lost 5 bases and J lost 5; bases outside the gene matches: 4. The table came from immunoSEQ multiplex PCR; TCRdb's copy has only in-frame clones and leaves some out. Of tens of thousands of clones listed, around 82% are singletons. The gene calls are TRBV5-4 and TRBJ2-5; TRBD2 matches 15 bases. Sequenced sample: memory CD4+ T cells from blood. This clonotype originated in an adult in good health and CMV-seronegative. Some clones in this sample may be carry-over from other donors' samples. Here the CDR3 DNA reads TGTGCCAGCAGACCCGGACTAGCGGGAGGGGAGACCCAGTACTTC. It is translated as CASRPGLAGGETQYF.